This entry lists 9 T cell receptor beta chains sequenced from one sample in a study of T cell responses to AZD1222 COVID-19 vaccine. The method was immunoSEQ multiplex PCR; TCRdb's version includes in-frame clones alone and lacks a portion of them. This table has around 140,000 clones, 70% to 90% appearing once. Source: peripheral blood, taken 28 days after the second dose of the MenACWY control vaccine. These receptors were taken from an adult who received the MenACWY meningococcal vaccine as a control.

This rearrangement joins TRBV5-1 to TRBJ2-5, with 13 bases aligning to TRBD2. After removal of 1 base from V and 4 bases from J, the junction contained 7 bases not matched to a gene. The CDR3 sequence is 17 residues long. Germline assignment: CDR1 SGHRS and CDR2 YFSETQ. The CDR3 DNA reads as TGCGCCAGCAGCTTGAAACTAGCGGGGGGGCTAGCAGAGACCCAGTACTTC. Translating gives CASSLKLAGGLAETQYF.

J is TRBJ2-7 and V is TRBV14; no firm D call. The germline V gene has CDR1 SGHDN and CDR2 FVKESK. The V end was cut by 5 bases, the J end by 3 bases, with 11 bases between. This CDR3 has 13 amino acids. This CDR3 reads CASSTQGGYEQYF. CDR3 bases: TGTGCCAGCAGCACTCAAGGTGGCTACGAGCAGTACTTC. The full variable domain, in which reference TRBV14 and TRBJ2-7 provide the parts outside the CDR3, is EAGVTQFPSHSVIEKGQTVTLRCDPISGHDNLYWYRRVMGKEIKFLLHFVKESKQDESGMPNNRFLAERTGGTYSTLKVQPAELEDSGVYFCASSTQGGYEQYFGPGTRLTVT.

CDR3 protein: CASSFQGKPQHF. CDR3 DNA: TGTGCCAGCAGTTTTCAGGGTAAGCCCCAGCATTTT. This chain connects TRBV27 to TRBJ1-5, with a tentative D call TRBD1 (5 bases). V gave up 3 bases and J gave up 8 bases, with 8 bases separating them. CDR3 size: 12 residues. CDR1 and CDR2 from the germline V gene are MNHEY and SMNVEV (reference sequence).

The chain uses TRBV25-1 and TRBJ1-6; D unresolved. Trimming left V 4 bases short and J 3 bases short, with 7 bases between. The CDR3 length is 14 residues. Germline assignment: CDR1 MGHDK and CDR2 SYGVNS. DNA of the CDR3: TGTGCCAGCAGTGGCCGACACTATAATTCACCCCTCCACTTT. It codes for CASSGRHYNSPLHF.

The rearrangement joins TRBV6-1 to TRBJ2-3, with TRBD1 matching 9 bases. Germline lookup yields CDR1 MNHNS and CDR2 SASEGT. Trimming at V came to 3 bases and at J to 6 bases, leaving 10 bases not matched to a gene. The CDR3 runs to 16 residues. CDR3 protein: CASSERTGVLRDTQYF. For the CDR3, the DNA is TGTGCCAGCAGTGAGCGGACAGGGGTGCTCAGGGATACGCAGTATTTT.

The chain is built from TRBV7-9 and TRBJ2-7; 9 bases fit TRBD2. V lost 7 bases and J lost 4; bases outside the gene matches: 14. Per the germline V gene, CDR1 is SEHNR and CDR2 is FQNEAQ (reference sequence). The CDR3 totals 16 residues. The chain's CDR3 is CASMETGGTSTYEQYF. The CDR3 nucleotides are TGTGCCAGCATGGAGACGGGGGGGACTAGCACATACGAGCAGTACTTC.

J is TRBJ2-2 and V is TRBV11-3; 8 bases agree with TRBD1. Germline V lookup: CDR1 SGHNT, CDR2 YENEEA. The CDR3 spans 15 residues. The junction had 8 bases not matched to a gene; V was cut back by 5 bases and J by 6 bases. Here the CDR3 DNA reads TGTGCCAGCAGCCCCCGTCAGGGGGCATCCGGGGAGCTGTTTTTT. It codes for CASSPRQGASGELFF.

This chain connects TRBV6-2 or TRBV6-3 to TRBJ2-1; 12 nucleotides line up with TRBD2. Germline assignment: CDR1 MNHEY and CDR2 SVGEGT. This CDR3 contains 18 residues. The junction had 10 bases not matched to a gene; V was cut back by 2 bases and J by 5 bases. The chain's CDR3 is CASSYGTSGPLVNNEQFF. CDR3 in DNA: TGTGCCAGCAGTTACGGGACTAGCGGGCCTCTCGTTAACAATGAGCAGTTCTTC.

This chain links TRBV5-1 with TRBJ2-5, with a tentative D call TRBD2 (5 bases). V lost 4 bases, J lost 0 bases, and 16 bases lay in between. This CDR3 comprises 16 residues. Germline V CDR1 and CDR2: SGHRS, YFSETQ. The chain's CDR3 is CASSLDPPGNQETQYF. The CDR3, as DNA: TGCGCCAGCAGCCTGGACCCCCCCGGGAACCAAGAGACCCAGTACTTC.